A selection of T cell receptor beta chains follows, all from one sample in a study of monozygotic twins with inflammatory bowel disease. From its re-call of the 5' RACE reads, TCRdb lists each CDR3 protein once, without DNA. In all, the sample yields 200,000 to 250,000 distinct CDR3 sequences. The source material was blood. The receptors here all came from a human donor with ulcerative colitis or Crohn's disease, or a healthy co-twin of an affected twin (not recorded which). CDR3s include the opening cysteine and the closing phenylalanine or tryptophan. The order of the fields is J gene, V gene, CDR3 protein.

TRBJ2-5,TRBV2,CASNGLAGLYQETQYF
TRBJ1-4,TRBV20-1,CSAGQLAREKLFF
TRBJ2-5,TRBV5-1,CASSLESREETQYF
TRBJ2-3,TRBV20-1,CSAIAGGSGTDTQYF
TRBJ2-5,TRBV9,CASSAAPTREATQYF
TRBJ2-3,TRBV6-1,CASSPRLAGGIDTQYF
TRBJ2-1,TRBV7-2,CASSLFTGSYNEQFF
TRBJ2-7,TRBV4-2,CASSQDRTNSYEQYF
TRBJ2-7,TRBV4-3,CASSQGTSGLYEQYF
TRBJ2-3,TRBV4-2,CASSQPRESPTQYF
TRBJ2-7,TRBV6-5,CASSYSYSLYSEQYF
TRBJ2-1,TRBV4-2,CASSQGREGRDEQFF
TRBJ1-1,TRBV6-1,CATRSLASSNTEAFF
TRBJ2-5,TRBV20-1,CSAPGHQETQYF